This TCR beta chain appears in the sequencing data of a study of T-cell reconstitution after alpha-beta-depleted transplantation in children. Per the germline V gene, CDR1 is SGHVS and CDR2 is FQNEAQ. Trimming stripped 3 bases from V and 6 bases from J, with 20 bases between. CDR3 length: 16 residues. Unique molecular identifiers were incorporated into the prepared TCRbeta library. A single record per CDR3 protein comes from TCRdb applying MiXCR to the PCR reads. This table holds over 150,000 distinct CDR3 sequences, 6.6% found once. In this sample, this clonotype turned up a few times. This chain joins TRBV7-8 and TRBJ1-1, with D possibly TRBD1 on 6 matching bases. The starting material was PBMCs, obtained before TCRalphabeta/CD19-depleted stem cell transplant. The sequence was collected from a boy younger than 10 with acute lymphoblastic leukemia, due to receive a stem cell transplant. The chain's CDR3 is CASSFSFAGSGAEAFF. CDR3 in DNA: TGTGCCAGCAGCTTCTCCTTCGCAGGGTCAGGGGCTGAAGCTTTCTTT.